This TCR beta chain was retrieved from a study of cytomegalovirus exposure and HLA in healthy donors. Use of 60 Vbeta and 13 Jbeta primers characterized the PCR. The protocol was immunoSEQ multiplex PCR, while the TCRdb copy is restricted to in-frame clones and leaves out a portion. The sample includes 200,000 or so clones, approximately 83% of them seen just once. The CDR3 is 15 amino acids. J was trimmed by 5 bases and V by 7 bases; bases with no gene match: 8. Germline assignment: CDR1 MNHNS and CDR2 SASEGT. This clone occurred once. Sequenced: PBMCs. The gene calls are TRBV6-1 and TRBJ1-4; 9 bases line up with TRBD1. The sequence came from a boy aged 2 to 10 in good health and CMV-seronegative. The CDR3 DNA reads as TGTGCCAGCACCCCGGGACAGGGCGGGAATGAAAAACTGTTTTTT. Residues: CASTPGQGGNEKLFF.